This is a list of T cell receptor beta chains from one sample in a study of blood T cell repertoires in COVID-19. The table came from immunoSEQ multiplex PCR; TCRdb's copy has only in-frame clones and leaves some out. Among around 94,000 clones, around 84% were seen once, and the ten largest hold approximately 2.9%. The source material was peripheral blood. These TCRs come from a man over 45 with active or convalescent COVID-19. Both conserved end residues are part of each CDR3. The order of the fields is CDR3 protein, CDR3 DNA, D gene, V gene, J gene, clone size. A D gene is named only where the DNA matches it firmly. The size field is filled for only some rows; it gives once, few, many or a size class.

CDR3: CASSPPDRNYGYTF
DNA: TGTGCCAGCTCACCTCCTGACAGGAACTATGGCTACACCTTC
D: .
V: TRBV18
J: TRBJ1-2
size: .

CDR3: CASRPGGAREKLFF
DNA: TGTGCCAGCAGGCCAGGGGGCGCAAGGGAAAAACTGTTTTTT
D: TRBD1
V: TRBV7-2
J: TRBJ1-4
size: .

CDR3: CASSERDRVEEKLFF
DNA: TGTGCCAGCAGTGAAAGGGACAGGGTGGAAGAAAAACTGTTTTTT
D: TRBD1
V: TRBV2
J: TRBJ1-4
size: .

CDR3: CASSLVEQGELFF
DNA: TGTGCCAGCAGCTTGGTCGAACAGGGGGAGCTGTTTTTT
D: .
V: TRBV7-9
J: TRBJ2-2
size: .

CDR3: CATRGSSTDTQYF
DNA: TGTGCCACCCGAGGGTCTAGCACAGATACGCAGTATTTT
D: .
V: TRBV15
J: TRBJ2-3
size: once

CDR3: CASSRGGVETQYF
DNA: TGTGCCAGCAGCCGTGGAGGGGTTGAGACCCAGTACTTC
D: .
V: TRBV3-1/TRBV3-2
J: TRBJ2-5
size: .

CDR3: CASTTGTGSRNEQFF
DNA: TGTGCCAGCACAACCGGGACAGGGTCTCGCAATGAGCAGTTCTTC
D: TRBD1
V: TRBV7-9
J: TRBJ2-1
size: .

CDR3: CSVEDQGVEGYTF
DNA: TGCAGCGTTGAAGATCAAGGGGTAGAGGGCTACACCTTC
D: .
V: TRBV29-1
J: TRBJ1-2
size: .

CDR3: CASSPLDRAPGELFF
DNA: TGTGCCAGCAGCCCACTGGACAGGGCTCCCGGGGAGCTGTTTTTT
D: TRBD1
V: TRBV7-2
J: TRBJ2-2
size: .

CDR3: CASSHTTGALRDTQYF
DNA: TGTGCCAGCAGCCACACGACAGGGGCTTTGAGAGATACGCAGTATTTT
D: TRBD1
V: TRBV11-1
J: TRBJ2-3
size: .

CDR3: CASTAGPQPQHF
DNA: TGTGCCAGCACCGCAGGGCCTCAGCCCCAGCATTTT
D: .
V: TRBV28
J: TRBJ1-5
size: .

CDR3: CASSHETSGGYEQYF
DNA: TGCGCCAGCAGCCACGAGACTAGCGGGGGCTACGAGCAGTACTTC
D: TRBD2
V: TRBV4-3
J: TRBJ2-7
size: few

CDR3: CASTTRGDRANYGYTF
DNA: TGTGCCAGTACCACCCGTGGGGACAGAGCTAACTATGGCTACACCTTC
D: TRBD1
V: TRBV19
J: TRBJ1-2
size: .

CDR3: CASRLLAGGNNEQFF
DNA: TGTGCCAGCAGACTACTAGCGGGGGGGAACAATGAGCAGTTCTTC
D: TRBD2
V: TRBV7-9
J: TRBJ2-1
size: .

CDR3: CAISASPPGSNEKLFF
DNA: TGTGCCATCAGTGCAAGCCCGCCAGGGTCTAATGAAAAACTGTTTTTT
D: .
V: TRBV10-3
J: TRBJ1-4
size: .

CDR3: CAISDPTYLGANVLTF
DNA: TGTGCCATCAGTGACCCAACTTACCTTGGGGCCAACGTCCTGACTTTC
D: .
V: TRBV10-3
J: TRBJ2-6
size: .